Following are 20 T cell receptor beta chains from one sample sequenced in a study of molecular identifiers for immune sequencing clone quantification. TCRdb called the PCR reads again in MiXCR, with one record for every CDR3 protein. The data hold 80,000 to 130,000 distinct CDR3 sequences, with around a third observed a single time. The specimen sequenced was naive CD8+ T cells from blood, with Jurkat cell RNA spiked in. Subset meaning: FACS-sorted CD8+CD4-CCR7+CD45RA+ naive T cells. Receptors originate from a human donor in good health. Some libraries in this study had Jurkat cell RNA spiked in.

This clonotype turned up a few times. The V and J genes are TRBV7-6 and TRBJ2-5; possible D gene TRBD2, 7 bases. The CDR3 covers 14 residues. Germline V lookup: CDR1 SGHVS, CDR2 FNYEAQ. V gave up 2 bases and J gave up 5 bases, with 12 bases separating them. CDR3 amino acids: CASSLHGGPETQYF. The CDR3 DNA follows: TGTGCCAGCAGCTTACACGGGGGGCCGGAGACCCAGTACTTC.

A few counts support this clonotype. This chain uses TRBV5-4 with TRBJ1-1, with 7 bases lining up with TRBD1. CDR3 length: 13 amino acids. The ends lost 1 base at V and 7 bases at J; junction bases unmatched: 4. Germline values: CDR1 SGHNT, CDR2 YYREEE (reference sequence). The CDR3 spells CASSLWQGVEAFF. The DNA for the CDR3 is TGTGCCAGCAGCTTGTGGCAGGGGGTTGAAGCTTTCTTT.

About this clonotype itself: This may stem from a read error, because a much larger clone lies one nucleotide away. As DNA, the CDR3 is TGTGCCAGCAGCTCCTGGGACAGGGGAGTCACTGAAGCTTCCTTT. Its protein is CASSSWDRGVTEASF. The rearrangement uses TRBV7-9 and TRBJ1-1; TRBD1 agrees at 10 bases. This CDR3 comprises 15 residues. The germline gives CDR1 SEHNR, CDR2 FQNEAQ (reference sequence).

This clonotype was counted only a few times. V is TRBV9 and J is TRBJ2-2; D ambiguous. V lost 4 bases to trimming and J lost 7 bases, with 8 bases between them. The length of the CDR3 is 12 residues. Germline V lookup: CDR1 SGDLS, CDR2 YYNGEE. The CDR3: CASSPPGGELFF. CDR3 DNA: TGTGCCAGCAGCCCCCCCGGCGGGGAGCTGTTTTTT. Using reference TRBV9 and TRBJ2-2 for the parts outside the CDR3, the full variable domain is DSGVTQTPKHLITATGQRVTLRCSPRSGDLSVYWYQQSLDQGLQFLIQYYNGEERAKGNILERFSAQQFPDLHSELNLSSLELGDSALYFCASSPPGGELFFGEGSRLTVL.

V is TRBV12-3 or TRBV12-4 and J is TRBJ2-3, with a possible D match to TRBD2 (5 bases). Trimming removed 3 bases from V and 2 bases from J, with 6 bases in between. CDR3 size: 13 residues. In DNA, the CDR3 is TGTGCCAGCAGTTTGACTATCACAGATACGCAGTATTTT. The encoded protein is CASSLTITDTQYF.

This clonotype has ten or more counts. The J gene is TRBJ1-5, the V gene TRBV27; D gene unclear. V was cut by 5 bases and J by 1 base, with 6 bases left in between. This CDR3 spans 13 amino acids. Germline assignment: CDR1 MNHEY and CDR2 SMNVEV (reference sequence). In nucleotides, the CDR3 is TGTGCCAGCAGTCTGGACAGCAATCAGCCCCAGCATTTT. Amino acids: CASSLDSNQPQHF.

The V gene is TRBV9, the J gene TRBJ2-7, with a possible D match to TRBD2 (6 bases). CDR3 length: 13 residues. Trimming removed 4 bases at V and 6 bases at J, with 14 bases between. Germline V CDR1 and CDR2: SGDLS, YYNGEE. Here the CDR3 reads CASSPGVGFEQYF. CDR3 nucleotides: TGTGCCAGCAGCCCGGGGGTTGGGTTCGAGCAGTACTTC.

About this clonotype itself: As the CDR3 is not closed by the conserved phenylalanine or tryptophan, this likely results from a read error. The rearrangement uses TRBV4-3 and TRBJ2-7; tentative D call: TRBD1 (5 bases). Deletions cut 1 base from V and 3 bases from J, with 7 bases between. The CDR3 contains 13 residues. CDR1 and CDR2 (germline): LGHNA, YSLEER. The CDR3 loop is CASSQAQGYEQYI. CDR3 DNA sequence: TGCGCCAGCAGCCAAGCCCAGGGCTACGAGCAGTACATC.

The chain has TRBV6-6 and TRBJ2-3; no reliable D call. V was cut by 7 bases and J by 4 bases, with 18 bases left in between. This CDR3 comprises 15 residues. The germline V gene encodes CDR1 MNHNY and CDR2 SVGAGI (reference sequence). The CDR3 spells CASTYARSLADTQYF. CDR3 DNA: TGTGCCAGCACCTATGCCCGGAGCTTGGCAGATACGCAGTATTTT.

The chain couples TRBV7-2 to TRBJ2-7; maybe TRBD1 (6 bases). This CDR3 region has 17 residues. The V and J ends lost 1 base and 2 bases respectively, with 18 bases between them. Per germline, CDR1 SGHTA and CDR2 FQGNSA. The CDR3 DNA follows: TGTGCCAGCAGCTTAGGACAGGAACAGGGACGAGCCTACGAGCAGTACTTC. It encodes CASSLGQEQGRAYEQYF.

This clonotype came up a few times. The J gene is TRBJ2-1, the V gene TRBV9; TRBD2 agrees at 12 bases. CDR3 length: 16 amino acids. Germline V lookup: CDR1 SGDLS, CDR2 YYNGEE. Losses at the gene ends were 3 bases for V and 8 bases for J; bases not matched to a gene: 9. CDR3 in amino acids: CASSARLAGAYYEQFF. CDR3 in DNA: TGTGCCAGCAGCGCCAGACTAGCGGGAGCTTATTATGAGCAGTTCTTC.

Judged by abundance, this clonotype is medium-sized. The rearrangement joins TRBV7-8 to TRBJ2-3, with 10 bases that match TRBD2. CDR1 and CDR2 from the germline V gene are SGHVS and FQNEAQ. This CDR3 comprises 14 residues. V dropped 5 bases and J dropped 3; count of bases not matched to a gene: 2. In DNA form, the CDR3 reads TGTGCCAGCAGCCCTAGCGGGAGAACAGATACGCAGTATTTT. Amino acid sequence: CASSPSGRTDTQYF.

This sequence joins TRBV2 and TRBJ2-5; 7 bases are a match to TRBD1. There are 15 residues in the CDR3. The germline gives CDR1 SNHLY, CDR2 FYNNEI. V gave up 4 bases and J gave up 5 bases; unmatched junction bases: 10. CDR3 nucleotide sequence: TGTGCCAGCAGTGGTTGGACAGGAGCAGGCGAGACCCAGTACTTC. As protein: CASSGWTGAGETQYF.

Regarding this clonotype: It may be a read error: a sequence one base away is much more abundant. The chain carries TRBV5-3 and TRBJ1-6; D unresolved. TRBV5-3 is classed as an ORF, of uncertain function. The CDR3 extends over 14 amino acids. For the CDR3, the DNA is TGTGCCAGCAGTGTTCGCGGGCATAATTCACACCTCCACTTT. Amino acids: CASSVRGHNSHLHF.

The CDR3 reads CASSVAGCSYEQYF. CDR3 DNA: TGTGCCAGCAGCGTAGCGGGGTGCTCCTACGAGCAGTACTTC. The gene calls are TRBV9 and TRBJ2-7, with a tentative D call TRBD2 (5 bases). The V end was cut by 0 bases, the J end by 0 bases, with 7 bases between. The CDR3 contains 14 residues. Germline CDR1 is SGDLS and CDR2 is YYNGEE.

This chain connects TRBV7-2 to TRBJ2-1; D might be TRBD2 (5 bases). Germline CDR1 is SGHTA and CDR2 is FQGNSA. The CDR3 has 13 residues. Trimming cost V 0 bases and J 8 bases, with 8 bases left between them. DNA of the CDR3: TGTGCCAGCAGCTTAGCGGACTCCCATGAGCAGTTCTTC. It specifies CASSLADSHEQFF.

This clonotype was observed at least ten times. The chain is built from TRBV13 and TRBJ2-1; 7 bases are a match to TRBD2. The CDR3 sequence is 15 residues long. CDR1 is PRHDT, CDR2 FYEKMQ, per germline (reference sequence). Losses at the gene ends were 5 bases for V and 7 bases for J; bases not matched to a gene: 11. DNA of the CDR3: TGTGCCAGCAGCGGACCTCCGACTAGCCGGAATGAGCAGTTCTTC. Its translation is CASSGPPTSRNEQFF.

This clonotype came up once. This may be a read error, as it is one base from a much larger clone. V is TRBV4-3 and J is TRBJ2-1, with 8 bases that match TRBD1. The V gene's germline CDR1 is LGHNA and CDR2 YSLEER. The CDR3 totals 13 residues. CDR3 region: CASSPGTGNAQFF. The CDR3 coding sequence is TGCGCCAGCAGCCCAGGGACAGGCAATGCGCAGTTCTTC.

This clonotype was seen more than once but under ten times. The rearrangement joins TRBV27 to TRBJ2-5; D is uncertain. The CDR3 is 11 amino acids. Germline loops: CDR1 MNHEY, CDR2 SMNVEV (reference sequence). Trimming shortened V by 4 bases and J by 3 bases, and 3 bases separated the two germline ends. The CDR3 reads CASSSKETQYF. Written as DNA, the CDR3 is TGTGCCAGCAGTTCTAAAGAGACCCAGTACTTC.

This clonotype has only a few counts. The CDR3 is CASSSTTGQQETQYF. DNA for the CDR3: TGTGCCAGCAGTTCTACCACGGGACAACAAGAGACCCAGTACTTC. The chain is built from TRBV7-9 and TRBJ2-5, with D possibly being TRBD1 (6 bases). In germline, CDR1 is SEHNR, CDR2 FQNEAQ (reference sequence). The CDR3 contains 15 residues. Trimming took off 6 bases at V and 2 bases at J, with 16 bases between the two ends. The full variable domain, rest sourced from reference TRBV7-9 and TRBJ2-5, is DTGVSQNPRHKITKRGQNVTFRCDPISEHNRLYWYRQTLGQGPEFLTYFQNEAQLEKSRLLSDRFSAERPKGSFSTLEIQRTEQGDSAMYLCASSSTTGQQETQYFGPGTRLLVL.